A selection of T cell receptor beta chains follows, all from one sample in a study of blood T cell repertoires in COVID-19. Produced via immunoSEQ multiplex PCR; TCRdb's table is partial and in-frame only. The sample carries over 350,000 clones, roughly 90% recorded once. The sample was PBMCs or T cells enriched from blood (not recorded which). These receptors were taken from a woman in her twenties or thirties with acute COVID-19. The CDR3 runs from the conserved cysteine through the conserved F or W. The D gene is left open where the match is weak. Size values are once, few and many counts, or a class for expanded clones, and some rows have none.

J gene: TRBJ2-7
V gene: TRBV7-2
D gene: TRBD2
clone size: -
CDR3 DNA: TGTGCCAGCAGCTTAGTGGGCGGGGGGCCCGAGCAGTACTTC
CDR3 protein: CASSLVGGGPEQYF

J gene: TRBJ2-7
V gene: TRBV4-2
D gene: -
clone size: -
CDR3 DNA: TGTGCCAGCAGCCAAGTCGGGGAGGCAGGCTCCTACGAGCAGTACTTC
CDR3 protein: CASSQVGEAGSYEQYF

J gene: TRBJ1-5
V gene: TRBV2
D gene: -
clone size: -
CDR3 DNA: TGTGCCAGCACTCCTAAGGGCCAGGGAAAGCAGCCCCAGCATTTT
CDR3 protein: CASTPKGQGKQPQHF

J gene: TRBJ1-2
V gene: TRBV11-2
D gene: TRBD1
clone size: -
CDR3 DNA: TGTGCCAGCAGCGCAGGGACAGGGGGTGGCTACACCTTC
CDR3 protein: CASSAGTGGGYTF

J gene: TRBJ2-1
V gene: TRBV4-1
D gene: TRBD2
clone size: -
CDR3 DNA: TGCGCCAGCCTTGAGGACGGGGGGGGCTACAATGAGCAGTTCTTC
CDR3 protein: CASLEDGGGYNEQFF

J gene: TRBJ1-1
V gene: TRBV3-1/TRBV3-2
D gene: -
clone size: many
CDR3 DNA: TGTGCCAGCAGTTCGGGACTTTTGAAGAACACTGAAGCTTTCTTT
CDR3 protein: CASSSGLLKNTEAFF

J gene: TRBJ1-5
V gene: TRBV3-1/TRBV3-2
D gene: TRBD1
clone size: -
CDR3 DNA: TGTGCCAGCAGCCCCACAGGGGGCGATCAGCCCCAGCATTTT
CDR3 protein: CASSPTGGDQPQHF

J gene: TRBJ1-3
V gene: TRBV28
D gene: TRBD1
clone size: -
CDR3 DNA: TGTGCCAGCAGTTTATTGAGCAGGGGGACAAACACCATATATTTT
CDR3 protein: CASSLLSRGTNTIYF

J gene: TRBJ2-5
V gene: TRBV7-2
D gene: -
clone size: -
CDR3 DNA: TGTGCCAGCAGTTCGGTAGTCCAAGAGACCCAGTACTTC
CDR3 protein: CASSSVVQETQYF

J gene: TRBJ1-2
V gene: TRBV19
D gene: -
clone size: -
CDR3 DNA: TGTGCCAGTAGTATGCGGGGAAGGGATGGCTACACCTTC
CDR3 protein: CASSMRGRDGYTF

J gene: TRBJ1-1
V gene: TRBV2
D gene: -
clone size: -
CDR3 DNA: TGTGCCAGCAGTGAAGCGCAATCAGTTTTGCACCCTGAAGCTTTCTTT
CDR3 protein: CASSEAQSVLHPEAFF

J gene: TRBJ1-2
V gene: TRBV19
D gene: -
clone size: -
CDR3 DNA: TGTGCCAGTAGTCCCAGGAGGGACTATGGCTACACCTTC
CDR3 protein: CASSPRRDYGYTF

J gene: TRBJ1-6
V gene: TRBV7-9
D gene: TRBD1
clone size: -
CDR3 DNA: TGTGCCAGCAGCCGCTGGATGGGACAGGACGGGTCACCCCTCCACTTT
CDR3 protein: CASSRWMGQDGSPLHF

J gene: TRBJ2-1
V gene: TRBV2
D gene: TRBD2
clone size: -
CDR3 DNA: TGTGCCAGCGCCCTGGGGACTAGCGGGAGCAATGAGCAGTTCTTC
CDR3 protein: CASALGTSGSNEQFF

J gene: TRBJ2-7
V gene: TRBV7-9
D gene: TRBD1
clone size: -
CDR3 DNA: TGTGCCAGCAGCCCAGGACAGGGTGATATGATACGGGAGCAGTACTTC
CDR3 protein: CASSPGQGDMIREQYF

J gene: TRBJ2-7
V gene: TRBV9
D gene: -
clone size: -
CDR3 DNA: TGTGCCAGCAGCGTAGCGCAGGGTTACGAGCAGTACTTC
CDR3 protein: CASSVAQGYEQYF

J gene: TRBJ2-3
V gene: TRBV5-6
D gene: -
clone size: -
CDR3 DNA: TGTGCCAGCAGCCGAGGTGGTACCTCAGATACGCAGTATTTT
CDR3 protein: CASSRGGTSDTQYF

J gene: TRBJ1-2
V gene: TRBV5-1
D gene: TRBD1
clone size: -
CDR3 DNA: TGCGCCAGCAGATTAGAGTCCAGGACAGGGTATTTCTATGGCTACACCTTC
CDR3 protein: CASRLESRTGYFYGYTF

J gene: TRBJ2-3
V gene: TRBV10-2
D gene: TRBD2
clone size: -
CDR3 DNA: TGCGCCAGCAGTGCCCTAGCGGGGGCCCTCACAGATACGCAGTATTTT
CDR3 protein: CASSALAGALTDTQYF

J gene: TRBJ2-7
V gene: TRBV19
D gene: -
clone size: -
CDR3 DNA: TGTGCCAGTAGTATCGTTCCAGGTTTAACCTACGAGCAGTACTTC
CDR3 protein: CASSIVPGLTYEQYF

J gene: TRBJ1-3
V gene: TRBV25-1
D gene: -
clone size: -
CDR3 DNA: TGTGCCAGCAGTGAATATAGGGGCTCTGGAAACACCATATATTTT
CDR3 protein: CASSEYRGSGNTIYF

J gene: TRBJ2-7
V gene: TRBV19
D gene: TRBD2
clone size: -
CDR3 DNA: TGTGCCAGTAGTATCTCCGCGGGGGAAATCTACGAGCAGTACTTC
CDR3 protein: CASSISAGEIYEQYF

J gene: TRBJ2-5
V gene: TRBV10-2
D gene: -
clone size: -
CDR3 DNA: TGCGCCAGCACTCGAGTGGGGGGGGCCCAAGAGACCCAGTACTTC
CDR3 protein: CASTRVGGAQETQYF

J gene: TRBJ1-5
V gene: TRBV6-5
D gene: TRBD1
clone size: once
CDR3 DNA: TGTGCCAGCAGGTTGACAGGGTCCCAGCCCCAGCATTTT
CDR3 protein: CASRLTGSQPQHF

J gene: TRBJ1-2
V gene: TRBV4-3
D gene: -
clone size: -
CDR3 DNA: TGCGCCAGCAGCCAAGCTACAGGGTTTTTCGCGCATGGCTACACCTTC
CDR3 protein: CASSQATGFFAHGYTF

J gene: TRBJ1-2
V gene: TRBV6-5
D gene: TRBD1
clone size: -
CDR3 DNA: TGTGCCAGCAGTTTTGGACAGGGGGTAGCCTTC
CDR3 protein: CASSFGQGVAF

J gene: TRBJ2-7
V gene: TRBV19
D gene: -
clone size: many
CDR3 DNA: TGTGCCAGTAGTATGCGAGACAGGTGGTCCTACGAGCAGTACTTC
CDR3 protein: CASSMRDRWSYEQYF

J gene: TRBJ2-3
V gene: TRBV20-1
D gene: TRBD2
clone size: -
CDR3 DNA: TGCAGTGCTAGTCCCACGGGGGGGAGCACAGATACGCAGTATTTT
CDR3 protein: CSASPTGGSTDTQYF

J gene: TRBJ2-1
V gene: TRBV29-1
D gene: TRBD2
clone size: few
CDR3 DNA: TGCAGCGTCGAGCCCGCAACTAGCGGGGGGGCTGCTGAGCAGTTCTTC
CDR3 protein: CSVEPATSGGAAEQFF

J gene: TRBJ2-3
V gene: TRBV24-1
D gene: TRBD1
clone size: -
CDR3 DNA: TGTGCCACCAGGGGGACAGGGGGCTCAGATACGCAGTATTTT
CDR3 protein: CATRGTGGSDTQYF

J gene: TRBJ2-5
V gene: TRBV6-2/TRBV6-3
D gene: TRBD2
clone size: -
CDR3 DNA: TGTGCCAGCAGTCCCTCGGGGCCTAGCGGTCGGACCCAGTACTTC
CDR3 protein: CASSPSGPSGRTQYF

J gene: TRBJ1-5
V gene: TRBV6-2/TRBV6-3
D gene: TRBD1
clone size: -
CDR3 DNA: TGTGCCAGCAGTTCTGACAGGGTTATTCAGCCCCAGCATTTT
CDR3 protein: CASSSDRVIQPQHF

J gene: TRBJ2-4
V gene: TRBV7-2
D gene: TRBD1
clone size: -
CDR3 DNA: TGTGCCAGCAGAGACAGGGGAGTGGAGAACATTCAGTACTTC
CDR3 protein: CASRDRGVENIQYF

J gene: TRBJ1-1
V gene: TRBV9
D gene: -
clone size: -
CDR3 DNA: TGTGCCAGCAGCGTAACCGGGATCACTGAAGCTTTCTTT
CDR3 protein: CASSVTGITEAFF

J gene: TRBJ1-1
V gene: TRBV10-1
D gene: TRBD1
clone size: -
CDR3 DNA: TGCGCCAGCAGTGACCCCGGGACAGATAACACTGAAGCTTTCTTT
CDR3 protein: CASSDPGTDNTEAFF

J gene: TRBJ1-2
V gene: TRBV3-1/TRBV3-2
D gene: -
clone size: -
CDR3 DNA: TGTGCCAGCAGCTTCCTTGTGGGGGAGGCTAATAACTATGGCTACACCTTC
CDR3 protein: CASSFLVGEANNYGYTF

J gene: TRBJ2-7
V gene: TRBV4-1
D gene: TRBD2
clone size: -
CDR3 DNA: TGCGCCAGCAGCCTCGGAACCCGCGGGGGGCTGTCCTACGAGCAGTACTTC
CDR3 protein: CASSLGTRGGLSYEQYF

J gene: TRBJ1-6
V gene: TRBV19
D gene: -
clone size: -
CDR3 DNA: TGTGCCAGTAGTATACAGGGTGGGAATTCACCCCTCCACTTT
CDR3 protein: CASSIQGGNSPLHF

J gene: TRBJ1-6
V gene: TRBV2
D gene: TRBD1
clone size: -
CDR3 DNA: TGTGCCAGCAGTCGACAGGGAGGATCACCCCTCCACTTT
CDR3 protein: CASSRQGGSPLHF

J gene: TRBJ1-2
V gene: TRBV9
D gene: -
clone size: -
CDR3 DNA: TGTGCCAGCAGCGTAGATCTGGGGCACTATGGCTACACCTTC
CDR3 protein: CASSVDLGHYGYTF

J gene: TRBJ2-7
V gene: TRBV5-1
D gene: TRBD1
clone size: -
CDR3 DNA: TGCGCCAGCAGCTTCGGGGACAGCTCCTACGAGCAGTACTTC
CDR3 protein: CASSFGDSSYEQYF

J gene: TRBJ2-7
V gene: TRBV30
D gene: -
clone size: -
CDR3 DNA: TGTGCCTGGAGTGGCTTAACCCGCTATGGGCAGTACTTC
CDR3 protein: CAWSGLTRYGQYF